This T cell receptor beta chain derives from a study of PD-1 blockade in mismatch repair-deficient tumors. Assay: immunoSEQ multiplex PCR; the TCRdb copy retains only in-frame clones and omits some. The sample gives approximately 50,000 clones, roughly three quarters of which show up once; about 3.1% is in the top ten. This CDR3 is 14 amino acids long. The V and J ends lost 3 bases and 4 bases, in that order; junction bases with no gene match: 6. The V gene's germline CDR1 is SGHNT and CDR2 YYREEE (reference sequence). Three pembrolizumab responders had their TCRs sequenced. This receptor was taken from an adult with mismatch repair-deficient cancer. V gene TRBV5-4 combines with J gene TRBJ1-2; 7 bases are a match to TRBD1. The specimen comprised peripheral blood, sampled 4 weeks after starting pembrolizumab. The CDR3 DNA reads TGTGCCAGCAGCTGGGGGGACAGCCCCTATGGCTACACCTTC. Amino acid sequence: CASSWGDSPYGYTF.